This TCR beta chain was identified in a study of T cells in Graves' hyperthyroidism and ophthalmopathy. Overall study context: Peripheral blood was taken when the disease was first diagnosed, before any treatment began.

V dropped 3 bases and J dropped 9 bases, with 27 bases sitting between them. Germline lookup yields CDR1 MDHEN and CDR2 SYDVKM. The CDR3 totals 18 residues. As regards this clonotype: Its target is not known.

Amplification of TCR beta CDR3 regions used RNA as the template. The primer set for the first-round RT-PCR of the TCR CDR3 was HTBI. A single record per CDR3 protein comes from TCRdb applying MiXCR to the multiplex PCR reads. The data contain fewer than 650,000 distinct CDR3 sequences, 14% of them singletons. Orbital computed tomography, thyroid ultrasound, serum thyroxine and TRAb, and clinical symptoms together informed the diagnoses. Study observations and caveats: Onset of ophthalmopathy came a median roughly 6 months after the model predicted it. Most clonotypes expanded in thyroid above 0.001 were likewise present in blood.

The sample was blood. The receptor's source is a woman aged 18-29 years with Graves' ophthalmopathy. The rearrangement links TRBV28 to TRBJ2-1; D unclear. CDR3: CASSFILQHPTENGEQFF. CDR3 bases: TGTGCCAGCAGTTTCATTCTCCAGCACCCAACCGAAAACGGTGAGCAGTTCTTC.